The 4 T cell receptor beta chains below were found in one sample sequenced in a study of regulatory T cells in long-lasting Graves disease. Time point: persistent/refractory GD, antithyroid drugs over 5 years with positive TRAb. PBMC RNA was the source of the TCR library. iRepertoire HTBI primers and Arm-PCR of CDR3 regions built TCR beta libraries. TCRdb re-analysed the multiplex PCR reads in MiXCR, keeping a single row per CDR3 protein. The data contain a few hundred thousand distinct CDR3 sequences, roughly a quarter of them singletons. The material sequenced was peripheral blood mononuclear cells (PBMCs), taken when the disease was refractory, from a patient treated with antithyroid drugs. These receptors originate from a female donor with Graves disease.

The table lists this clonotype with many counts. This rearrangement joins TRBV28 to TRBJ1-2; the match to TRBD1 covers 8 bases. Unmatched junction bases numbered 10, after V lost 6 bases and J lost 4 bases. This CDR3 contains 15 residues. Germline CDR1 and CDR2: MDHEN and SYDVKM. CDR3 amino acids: CASSSNGQGAYGYTF. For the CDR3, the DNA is TGTGCCAGCAGCTCTAACGGACAGGGAGCCTATGGCTACACCTTC.

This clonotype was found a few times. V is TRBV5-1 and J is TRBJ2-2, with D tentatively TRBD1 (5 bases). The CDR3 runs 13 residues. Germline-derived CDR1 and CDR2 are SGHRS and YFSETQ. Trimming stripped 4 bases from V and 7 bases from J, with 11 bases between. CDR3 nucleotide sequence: TGCGCCAGCAGCCTGAGACAGATCGGGGAGCTGTTTTTT. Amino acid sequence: CASSLRQIGELFF.

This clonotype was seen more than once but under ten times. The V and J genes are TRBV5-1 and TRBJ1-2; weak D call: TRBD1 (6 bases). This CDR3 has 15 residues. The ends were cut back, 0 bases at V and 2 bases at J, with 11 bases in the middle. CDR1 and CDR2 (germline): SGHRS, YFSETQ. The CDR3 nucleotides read TGCGCCAGCAGCTTGGACGGCAGGGGAAACTATGGCTACACCTTC. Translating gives CASSLDGRGNYGYTF.

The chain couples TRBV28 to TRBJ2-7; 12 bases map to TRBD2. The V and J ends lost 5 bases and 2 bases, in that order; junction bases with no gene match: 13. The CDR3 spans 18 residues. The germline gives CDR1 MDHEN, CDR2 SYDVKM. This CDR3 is CASSPRFPGTSGPYEQYF. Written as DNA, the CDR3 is TGTGCCAGCAGTCCCAGGTTCCCCGGGACTAGCGGGCCCTACGAGCAGTACTTC.